The present entry profiles one T cell receptor (beta chain) with its context. What it binds is not known. The record originates from a study of blood T cells in healthy people across ages. Study results and caveats: Donor CMV infection status was unknown, possibly confounding age-related changes in expanded clonotypes. Diversity figures derived from one million T cells were judged to underestimate the true value.

The authors extracted at least 5 micrograms of total RNA per sample. Using a J-beta primer mix together with a sample-barcoded 5' primer, a second PCR was run for roughly 6 to 12 cycles. Individual samples furnished no less than 3 million CDR3-containing paired-end reads apiece. Via MiXCR, TCRdb re-called the 5' RACE reads, giving one row per CDR3 protein. The sample lists about 1,500,000 distinct CDR3 sequences, around 39% occurring once. The sample taken for sequencing was blood. The TCR originated in a woman between 18 and 30 years old in good health.

The CDR3 here is CATSEGDTDTQYF. The CDR3 DNA is TGTGCCACCAGCGAGGGGGACACAGATACGCAGTATTTT. J is TRBJ2-3 and V is TRBV15, with D maybe TRBD1 (6 bases). From germline, CDR1 is LNHNV and CDR2 YYDKDF (reference sequence). V lost 5 bases and J lost 2, with 8 bases in between. The CDR3 runs to 13 residues.